This TCR beta chain was obtained from a study of cytomegalovirus exposure and HLA in healthy donors. Looked up from germline, CDR1 is WSHSY and CDR2 is SAAADI. V lost 0 bases and J lost 10; bases outside the gene matches: 5. The CDR3 is 14 amino acids. The PCR made use of 60 Vbeta and 13 Jbeta primers. Sequencing used immunoSEQ multiplex PCR; TCRdb keeps in-frame clones, though not all of them. The sample table includes about 210,000 clones. The TCR was taken from a woman in her thirties in good health and CMV-seropositive. The chain recombines TRBV10-2 with TRBJ2-1, with 8 bases matching TRBD2. Sequenced sample: PBMCs. As DNA, the CDR3 is TGCGCCAGCAGTGAGTCCGGGGGGGCGGGGGAGCAGTTCTTC. Its protein product is CASSESGGAGEQFF.